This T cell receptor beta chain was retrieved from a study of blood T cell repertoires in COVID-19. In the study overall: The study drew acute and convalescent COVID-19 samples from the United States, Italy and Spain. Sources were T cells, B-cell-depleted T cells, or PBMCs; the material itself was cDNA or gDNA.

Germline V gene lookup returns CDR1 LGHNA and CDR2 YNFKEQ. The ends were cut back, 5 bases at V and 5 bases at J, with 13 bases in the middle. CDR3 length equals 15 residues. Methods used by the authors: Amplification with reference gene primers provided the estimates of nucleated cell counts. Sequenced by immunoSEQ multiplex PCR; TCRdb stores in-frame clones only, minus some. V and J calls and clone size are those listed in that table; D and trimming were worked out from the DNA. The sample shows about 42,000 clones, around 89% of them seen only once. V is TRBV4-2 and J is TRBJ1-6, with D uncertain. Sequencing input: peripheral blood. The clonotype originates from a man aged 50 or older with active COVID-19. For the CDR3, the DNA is TGTGCCAGCAGCTCCCTCGCCCGGGATAATTCACCCCTCCACTTT. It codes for CASSSLARDNSPLHF.